These 32 T cell receptor beta chains were sequenced from one sample in a study of T cell responses to AZD1222 COVID-19 vaccine. Method: immunoSEQ multiplex PCR; TCRdb's copy keeps in-frame clones and lacks some. The sample shows more than 85,000 clones, about four fifths of them seen only once. This specimen was peripheral blood, taken 28 days after the second AZD1222 dose. These receptors were obtained from an adult who received the AZD1222 COVID-19 vaccine.

This chain uses TRBV24-1 with TRBJ2-1; D might be TRBD2 (5 bases). V lost 3 bases and J 6 bases, leaving 11 bases between the germline ends. From germline, CDR1 is KGHDR and CDR2 SFDVKD. This CDR3 has 14 amino acids. CDR3 nucleotide sequence: TGTGCCACCAGTGATACTAGAGCCACCAATGAGCAGTTCTTC. This translates into CATSDTRATNEQFF.

The CDR3 sequence: CASSPPTGGFEGYGYTF. The CDR3 nucleotides are TGTGCCAGCAGCCCTCCGACAGGGGGCTTCGAAGGCTATGGCTACACCTTC. The chain recombines TRBV7-9 with TRBJ1-2, with 10 bases matching TRBD1. Germline V lookup: CDR1 SEHNR, CDR2 FQNEAQ (reference sequence). The CDR3 extends over 17 amino acids. The junction had 13 bases not matched to a gene; V was cut back by 5 bases and J by 4 bases.

The V call is TRBV19, the J call TRBJ2-3; 7 bases agree with TRBD2. This CDR3 region has 16 residues. Germline lookup yields CDR1 LNHDA and CDR2 SQIVND (reference sequence). V lost 4 bases and J lost 0; bases outside the gene matches: 7. The CDR3 region is CASSTGSGKSTDTQYF. For the CDR3, the DNA is TGTGCCAGTAGTACCGGAAGCGGGAAAAGCACAGATACGCAGTATTTT.

The gene calls are TRBV12-3 or TRBV12-4 and TRBJ2-3, with TRBD1 matching over 7 bases. J was trimmed by 4 bases and V by 9 bases; bases with no gene match: 4. This CDR3 contains 12 residues. CDR3 in DNA: TGTGCCAGTAGGGGACAGCCAGATACGCAGTATTTT. This translates into CASRGQPDTQYF.

This chain uses TRBV7-9 with TRBJ1-2; D is ambiguous. CDR1 and CDR2 (germline): SEHNR, FQNEAQ (reference sequence). Trimming took off 2 bases at V and 4 bases at J, with 11 bases between the two ends. The CDR3 is 14 amino acids. CDR3 in amino acids: CASSLFDQVYGYTF. In nucleotides, the CDR3 is TGTGCCAGCAGCTTATTCGATCAGGTCTATGGCTACACCTTC.

J is TRBJ1-5 and V is TRBV5-8, with D perhaps matching TRBD1 (6 bases). Between the trimmed V and J ends, which lost 3 bases and 6 bases, there was a span of 16 bases. Germline V lookup: CDR1 SGHTS, CDR2 YDEGEE. The CDR3 contains 15 residues. CDR3 in amino acids: CASSSRGGAVQPQHF. CDR3 nucleotide sequence: TGTGCCAGCAGCTCCCGGGGGGGGGCAGTTCAGCCCCAGCATTTT. Full variable domain (missing parts from reference TRBV5-8 and TRBJ1-5): EAGVTQSPTHLIKTRGQQATLRCSPISGHTSVYWYQQALGLGLQFLLWYDEGEERNRGNFPPRFSGRQFPNYSSELNVNALELEDSALYLCASSSRGGAVQPQHFGDGTRLSIL.

The chain has TRBV6-1 and TRBJ2-6; maybe TRBD1 (5 bases). V was clipped by 3 bases and J by 0 bases, with 6 bases between them. This CDR3 has 15 residues. In germline, CDR1 is MNHNS, CDR2 SASEGT. CDR3 nucleotide sequence: TGTGCCAGCAGTGAGACAGACTCTGGGGCCAACGTCCTGACTTTC. Translation: CASSETDSGANVLTF.

The V gene is TRBV10-2, the J gene TRBJ2-1; 7 positions match TRBD2. The CDR3 has 12 amino acids. Germline V gene sequence: CDR1 WSHSY, CDR2 SAAADI. V was pared by 11 bases and J by 9 bases, with 10 bases of the junction left unmatched. DNA of the CDR3: TGCGCCGCCCGGGACTATTCTGGTGAGCAGTTCTTC. Protein product: CAARDYSGEQFF.

This clone came up a few times. The rearrangement links TRBV6-5 to TRBJ1-1, with a weak D call TRBD1 (6 bases). The V gene lost 5 bases and the J gene lost 1 base, with 14 bases spanning the gap. Germline CDR1 and CDR2: MNHEY and SVGAGI. CDR3 size: 15 residues. This CDR3 is CASSMGGAKNTEAFF. The CDR3 DNA reads as TGTGCCAGCAGTATGGGGGGCGCTAAGAACACTGAAGCTTTCTTT.

V and J are TRBV6-6 and TRBJ1-1; D gene uncertain. Trimming stripped 2 bases from V and 4 bases from J, with 11 bases between. Looked up from germline, CDR1 is MNHNY and CDR2 is SVGAGI (reference sequence). The CDR3 extends over 14 amino acids. DNA of the CDR3: TGTGCCAGCAGTTACCGAGAGGGAGGCACTGAAGCTTTCTTT. Encoded protein: CASSYREGGTEAFF.

The rearrangement uses TRBV19 and TRBJ1-3; no definite D call. CDR1 LNHDA and CDR2 SQIVND come from the germline V gene (reference sequence). V was shortened by 5 bases and J by 8 bases, with 19 bases between the two germline ends. This CDR3 spans 15 amino acids. CDR3 nucleotides: TGTGCCAGTAGTTTCGCCTCAGCGGACTACTACACCATATATTTT. This translates into CASSFASADYYTIYF.

By sample fraction, this clone is medium-sized. At the DNA level, this CDR3 is encoded by other sequences in the same sample as well. The rearrangement joins TRBV15 to TRBJ1-2, with a weak D call TRBD1 (6 bases). The CDR3 is made up of 16 amino acids. Trimming removed 0 bases from V and 8 bases from J, with 19 bases in between. Germline loops: CDR1 LNHNV, CDR2 YYDKDF (reference sequence). The CDR3 sequence: CATSRDRGGRLGGYTF. The CDR3 DNA is TGTGCCACCAGCAGAGATAGGGGGGGGCGCTTGGGAGGCTACACCTTC.

The chain uses TRBV30 and TRBJ1-1; the match to TRBD1 covers 7 bases. Unmatched junction bases numbered 2, after V lost 4 bases and J lost 0 bases. This CDR3 comprises 13 residues. Looked up from germline, CDR1 is GTSNPN and CDR2 is SVGIG (reference sequence). In DNA, the CDR3 is TGTGCCTGGAACAGGGGCGTGAACACTGAAGCTTTCTTT. Translated, it gives CAWNRGVNTEAFF.

The V gene is TRBV6-5, the J gene TRBJ1-2; 9 nucleotides agree with TRBD1. The CDR3 spans 14 residues. V trimming: 8 bases; J trimming: 4 bases; junction bases outside the gene matches: 8. Per germline, CDR1 MNHEY and CDR2 SVGAGI. In DNA form, the CDR3 reads TGTGCCAGCGTGAACAGGGGGCTGAGCTATGGCTACACCTTC. Protein product: CASVNRGLSYGYTF.

The V call is TRBV15, the J call TRBJ1-5; D gene ambiguous. CDR3 length equals 12 residues. Looked up from germline, CDR1 is LNHNV and CDR2 is YYDKDF (reference sequence). V was shortened by 5 bases and J by 7 bases, with 9 bases between the two germline ends. The CDR3 DNA follows: TGTGCCACCAGCTTCCAAGGCCAGCCCCAGCATTTT. It is translated as CATSFQGQPQHF.

This clone was recorded once. The chain carries TRBV2 and TRBJ2-7, with 7 bases matching TRBD1. From germline, CDR1 is SNHLY and CDR2 FYNNEI. This CDR3 spans 12 amino acids. The J segment lost 5 bases and the V segment lost 7 bases, leaving 5 bases of the junction unmatched. CDR3 sequence: CASKRQGDEQYF. The CDR3 DNA is TGTGCCAGCAAGCGGCAGGGGGACGAGCAGTACTTC.

The chain combines TRBV14 with TRBJ2-3; D not certain. The germline CDR1 and CDR2 sequences are SGHDN and FVKESK. Between the trimmed V and J ends, which lost 5 bases and 3 bases, there was a span of 6 bases. The CDR3 is made up of 12 amino acids. The CDR3 spells CASSSTTDTQYF. As DNA, the CDR3 is TGTGCCAGCAGCTCAACGACAGATACGCAGTATTTT.

This clone appeared a few times. The chain uses TRBV7-2 and TRBJ1-2; a weak D match, TRBD1 (6 bases). This CDR3 region has 13 residues. CDR1 SGHTA and CDR2 FQGNSA come from the germline V gene. Trimming cost V 4 bases and J 13 bases, with 19 bases left between them. The CDR3 is CASSSSGTYAFTF. CDR3 DNA sequence: TGTGCCAGCAGCTCTTCCGGGACATACGCTTTCACCTTC.

This chain links TRBV18 with TRBJ2-7; D could derive from TRBD1 or TRBD2 (5 bases each). CDR3 length: 14 residues. Deletions cut 2 bases from V and 7 bases from J, with 15 bases between. The germline V gene has CDR1 KGHSH and CDR2 LQKENI. The CDR3 is CASSPAGAGREQYF. The CDR3 coding sequence is TGTGCCAGCTCACCAGCCGGGGCGGGCAGGGAGCAGTACTTC.

The V and J genes are TRBV18 and TRBJ2-1; either TRBD1 or TRBD2 may fit D (5 bases each). The CDR3 totals 14 residues. Looked up from germline, CDR1 is KGHSH and CDR2 is LQKENI. V lost 3 bases, J lost 2 bases, and 8 bases lay in between. The CDR3 DNA is TGTGCCAGCTCACCGGGGGAGACCTACAATGAGCAGTTCTTC. Translation: CASSPGETYNEQFF.

The rearrangement uses TRBV19 and TRBJ1-4; D is uncertain. Per germline, CDR1 LNHDA and CDR2 SQIVND (reference sequence). The CDR3 is 16 residues long. V was shortened by 0 bases and J by 8 bases, with 16 bases between the two germline ends. As DNA, the CDR3 is TGTGCCAGTAGTATAGATCCGTACACCTCCCGGGAAAAACTGTTTTTT. Translation gives CASSIDPYTSREKLFF.

This clone has a handful of counts. J is TRBJ1-2 and V is TRBV2; no clear D. This CDR3 is built from 15 residues. Trimming pared 5 bases from V and 4 bases from J, leaving 17 bases between. Germline V gene data show CDR1 as SNHLY and CDR2 as FYNNEI. The CDR3 reads CASSPFEQAGYGYTF. CDR3 DNA sequence: TGTGCCAGCAGTCCCTTTGAGCAGGCGGGCTATGGCTACACCTTC.

The chain has TRBV10-3 and TRBJ1-5; 8 positions agree with TRBD1. The J segment lost 5 bases and the V segment lost 8 bases, leaving 5 bases of the junction unmatched. The germline gives CDR1 ENHRY, CDR2 SYGVKD. CDR3 length: 13 residues. CDR3 sequence: CAIRDRWDQPQHF. The CDR3 coding sequence is TGTGCCATCCGGGACAGGTGGGATCAGCCCCAGCATTTT.

The chain couples TRBV5-1 to TRBJ1-1; TRBD1 is a possible D gene (5 bases). This CDR3 is built from 13 residues. The germline CDR1 and CDR2 sequences are SGHRS and YFSETQ. The V end was cut by 7 bases, the J end by 4 bases, with 14 bases between. This CDR3 reads CASQNSGGTEAFF. The CDR3 nucleotides are TGCGCCAGCCAAAATTCCGGGGGCACTGAAGCTTTCTTT. The full variable domain, completed using reference TRBV5-1 and TRBJ1-1, is KAGVTQTPRYLIKTRGQQVTLSCSPISGHRSVSWYQQTPGQGLQFLFEYFSETQRNKGNFPGRFSGRQFSNSRSEMNVSTLELGDSALYLCASQNSGGTEAFFGQGTRLTVV.

This clone appeared a single time. The chain uses TRBV9 and TRBJ1-1; D gene unclear. Trimming stripped 5 bases from V and 10 bases from J, with 15 bases between. Germline lookup yields CDR1 SGDLS and CDR2 YYNGEE. The CDR3 totals 12 residues. CDR3 nucleotide sequence: TGTGCCAGCAGATCTCTAGGAAGGAGAGCTTTCTTT. Its translation is CASRSLGRRAFF.

The gene calls are TRBV7-8 and TRBJ2-1; D not resolved. V lost 2 bases, J lost 3 bases, and 11 bases lay in between. The CDR3 consists of 15 residues. CDR1 and CDR2 from the germline V gene are SGHVS and FQNEAQ. DNA of the CDR3: TGTGCCAGCAGCTTAATGGTGGGGAACTACAATGAGCAGTTCTTC. Translated: CASSLMVGNYNEQFF.

Only a few counts were recorded for this clone. This chain links TRBV11-2 with TRBJ1-6, with 9 bases that match TRBD1. Losses at the gene ends were 4 bases for V and 10 bases for J; bases not matched to a gene: 8. Germline V gives CDR1 SGHAT, CDR2 FQNNGV. The CDR3 length is 15 residues. DNA for the CDR3: TGTGCCAGCAGCTCCGCCGGGACAGGGAACTCACCCCTCCACTTT. Encoded protein: CASSSAGTGNSPLHF.

This clone was recorded a few times. CDR3 residues: CASSSHPRQGSTNTGELFF. The CDR3 region has the DNA TGTGCCAGTAGTTCCCATCCACGACAGGGCTCAACCAACACCGGGGAGCTGTTTTTT. This chain joins TRBV19 and TRBJ2-2; 7 bases fit TRBD1. The J segment lost 2 bases and the V segment lost 5 bases, leaving 17 bases of the junction unmatched. From germline, CDR1 is LNHDA and CDR2 SQIVND (reference sequence). The CDR3 covers 19 residues.

V is TRBV7-2 and J is TRBJ1-4, with D perhaps TRBD1 (6 bases). Trimming pared 5 bases from V and 5 bases from J, leaving 12 bases between. This CDR3 has 14 amino acids. Germline V gene data show CDR1 as SGHTA and CDR2 as FQGNSA. The CDR3 bases are TGTGCCAGCAGCACAGGACAGAGAAATGAAAAACTGTTTTTT. It specifies CASSTGQRNEKLFF.

This chain connects TRBV7-7 to TRBJ2-2, with 7 bases identical to TRBD2. The CDR3 totals 12 residues. The V and J ends lost 8 bases and 3 bases, in that order; junction bases with no gene match: 0. Per the germline V gene, CDR1 is SSHAT and CDR2 is FNYEAQ (reference sequence). The DNA of the CDR3 is TGTGCCAGCGGGAGGGACACCGGGGAGCTGTTTTTT. Protein sequence: CASGRDTGELFF.

The J gene is TRBJ1-2, the V gene TRBV5-6, with a tentative D call TRBD1 (5 bases). Trimming removed 4 bases from V and 6 bases from J, with 19 bases in between. This CDR3 is 15 amino acids long. Per germline, CDR1 SGHDT and CDR2 YYEEEE. In DNA form, the CDR3 reads TGTGCCAGCAGCACCTTACAGGTTAAGCTAAATGGCTACACCTTC. Amino acids: CASSTLQVKLNGYTF.

The chain has TRBV7-9 and TRBJ1-3; D perhaps matches TRBD1 (5 bases). The germline V and J ends were trimmed by 11 bases and 4 bases, with 18 bases remaining between them. The CDR3 loop spans 14 amino acids. Germline CDR1 and CDR2: SEHNR and FQNEAQ (reference sequence). DNA of the CDR3: TGTGCCGGCGATATCCAGGGTGTAGGAAACACCATATATTTT. Its protein product is CAGDIQGVGNTIYF.